The clone carrying this TCR beta chain occurred a few times. Antigen: not known. The TCR beta libraries were generated through quantitative 5'-RACE incorporating molecular barcodes. From the 5' RACE reads, TCRdb called clonotypes with MiXCR, one entry per CDR3 protein. The sample yields 400,000 to 450,000 distinct CDR3 sequences, roughly 15% seen once. V lost 6 bases, J lost 6 bases, and 9 bases stayed unmatched. CDR3 size: 15 residues. CDR1 is SEHNR and CDR2 is FQNEAQ in the germline V gene (reference sequence). This entry is derived from a study of CD8 T cells in ankylosing spondylitis. Study-level findings and limits: Matched ankylosing spondylitis synovial fluid reportedly contained a significantly enriched population of disease-linked clones. A TCR beta motif made of eight highly homologous variants seemed typical of ankylosing spondylitis blood. Within peripheral blood, clones linked to disease were CD8+ and relatively rare. In synovial fluid and blood from reactive arthritis, some motif variants were previously reported.

The rearrangement uses TRBV7-9 and TRBJ2-1, with 9 bases aligning to TRBD1. The receptor was derived from a male donor with ankylosing spondylitis. The sample consisted of blood, either unsorted or a sorted T cell fraction (not recorded which). The CDR3 is CASRTGTGTSNEQFF. CDR3 DNA: TGTGCCAGCAGAACCGGGACAGGGACTTCCAATGAGCAGTTCTTC.